One and the same sample provided the 6 T cell receptor beta chains below, sequenced in a study of blood T cell repertoires in COVID-19 (dated by TCRdb to 2020 to 2022). The method was the immunoSEQ multiplex PCR assay. Entries here come from immuneACCESS through TCRdb and include only in-frame sequences with V and J called. Some clones fail to appear in such tables; in the studies checked, an unresolved V gene covers under half of the shortfall, and the cause of the remainder is unknown. The sample includes more than 200,000 clones, with approximately 89% observed a single time. Around 3.7% of the sample is in the top ten clones. The sequenced sample consisted of PBMCs or T cells enriched from blood (not recorded which). The receptors shown here come from a woman in her twenties or thirties who had been exposed to COVID-19.

The genes are TRBV29-1 and TRBJ2-5, with 7 bases matching TRBD1. Trimming at V came to 7 bases and at J to 2 bases, leaving 4 bases not matched to a gene. Germline V gives CDR1 SQVTM, CDR2 ANQGSEA. The CDR3 loop spans 12 amino acids. The CDR3 DNA follows: TGCAGCGCTCACAGGGGACAAGAGACCCAGTACTTC. Translated: CSAHRGQETQYF.

This clone was counted once. The V call is TRBV3-1 (or the pseudogene TRBV3-2), the J call TRBJ2-1, with D perhaps TRBD2 (6 bases). This CDR3 has 13 amino acids. Germline V gene data show CDR1 as LGHDT and CDR2 as YNNKEL (reference sequence). Trimming took 0 bases from V and 13 from J, leaving 13 bases between them. As DNA, the CDR3 is TGTGCCAGCAGCCAAGATCGCGGGACCCCCCAGTTCTTC. Its translation: CASSQDRGTPQFF.

The rearrangement joins TRBV29-1 to TRBJ1-2; TRBD1 agrees at 8 bases. This CDR3 contains 13 residues. Germline V gene data show CDR1 as SQVTM and CDR2 as ANQGSEA. The trim removed 6 bases at V and 3 bases at J, leaving 6 bases unmatched. CDR3 coding DNA: TGCAGCGTGTGGCAGGGGGCGGACTATGGCTACACCTTC. This encodes CSVWQGADYGYTF. The whole variable domain, remainder taken from reference TRBV29-1 and TRBJ1-2, is SAVISQKPSRDICQRGTSLTIQCQVDSQVTMMFWYRQQPGQSLTLIATANQGSEATYESGFVIDKFPISRPNLTFSTLTVSNMSPEDSSIYLCSVWQGADYGYTFGSGTRLTVV.

This clone was seen ten or more times. Here the CDR3 DNA reads TGTGCCATCAGTGAACAGGGTGTGAATTCACCCCTCCACTTT. Translating gives CAISEQGVNSPLHF. This rearrangement joins TRBV10-3 to TRBJ1-6, with D perhaps matching TRBD1 (6 bases). With 3 bases removed from V and 7 bases from J, the gap between germline ends came to 10 bases. This CDR3 has 14 amino acids. Germline V gene lookup returns CDR1 ENHRY and CDR2 SYGVKD.

This rearrangement joins TRBV19 to TRBJ1-1; D perhaps matches TRBD1 (5 bases). Trimming pared 6 bases from V and 5 bases from J, leaving 13 bases between. Germline V gene lookup returns CDR1 LNHDA and CDR2 SQIVND (reference sequence). CDR3 length: 13 amino acids. The CDR3 DNA sequence: TGTGCCAGTAGCAGGGAAGGTAATACTGAAGCTTTCTTT. Protein sequence: CASSREGNTEAFF.

This chain connects TRBV30 to TRBJ1-2; 7 bases are a match to TRBD1. The CDR3 is 14 residues long. Germline CDR1 is GTSNPN and CDR2 is SVGIG (reference sequence). Losses at the gene ends were 3 bases for V and 6 bases for J; bases not matched to a gene: 10. CDR3 in DNA: TGTGCCTGGAGATCGGGACAGCCGGGAGATGGCTACACCTTC. It specifies CAWRSGQPGDGYTF.